The 11 T cell receptor beta chains below were found in one sample sequenced in a study of blood T cell repertoires in COVID-19. Sequenced by immunoSEQ multiplex PCR; TCRdb stores in-frame clones only, minus some. The sample consists of 300,000 to 400,000 clones, over 75% of them appearing once. Source material: PBMCs or T cells enriched from blood (not recorded which). These receptors all stem from a man younger than 40 who had recovered from COVID-19.

The chain carries TRBV30 and TRBJ2-2, with D maybe TRBD1 (5 bases). V was shortened by 0 bases and J by 9 bases, with 11 bases between the two germline ends. Germline V gene data show CDR1 as GTSNPN and CDR2 as SVGIG (reference sequence). The CDR3 is 13 residues long. Here the CDR3 DNA reads TGTGCCTGGAGTGTTGACAGAGGCCGGGAGCTGTTTTTT. Its translation is CAWSVDRGRELFF.

The CDR3 protein is CASSLYRGNTIYF. The CDR3 DNA is TGTGCCAGCAGTCTTTACAGGGGAAACACCATATATTTT. The rearrangement uses TRBV28 and TRBJ1-3; D is possibly TRBD1 (5 bases). Germline V gene lookup returns CDR1 MDHEN and CDR2 SYDVKM. The length of the CDR3 is 13 residues. V was trimmed by 5 bases and J by 4 bases, leaving 9 bases between them. The variable domain in full, completed from reference TRBV28 and TRBJ1-3, reads DVKVTQSSRYLVKRTGEKVFLECVQDMDHENMFWYRQDPGLGLRLIYFSYDVKMKEKGDIPEGYSVSREKKERFSLILESASTNQTSMYLCASSLYRGNTIYFGEGSWLTVV.

This chain links TRBV19 with TRBJ1-5; D possibly corresponds to TRBD1 (5 bases). The CDR3 has 15 residues. The V gene lost 9 bases and the J gene lost 2 bases, with 17 bases spanning the gap. CDR1 and CDR2 (germline): LNHDA, SQIVND (reference sequence). The DNA of the CDR3 is TGTGCCAGCATACGGGGGGGTTTTGGCAATCAGCCCCAGCATTTT. Its translation is CASIRGGFGNQPQHF.

The V call is TRBV19, the J call TRBJ2-4, with D perhaps TRBD1 (6 bases). The germline gives CDR1 LNHDA, CDR2 SQIVND (reference sequence). The CDR3 has 16 amino acids. V was shortened by 7 bases and J by 0 bases, with 16 bases between the two germline ends. Here the CDR3 reads CASTPRGQLAKNIQYF. CDR3 nucleotide sequence: TGTGCCAGTACCCCCCGTGGACAGTTAGCCAAAAACATTCAGTACTTC.

The chain's CDR3 is CASSHPPGNSYEQYF. The CDR3 DNA reads as TGTGCCAGCAGCCACCCCCCAGGGAACTCCTACGAGCAGTACTTC. The V call is TRBV7-9, the J call TRBJ2-7; D is possibly TRBD1 (5 bases). Germline CDR1 and CDR2: SEHNR and FQNEAQ (reference sequence). The CDR3 runs to 15 residues. V shed 5 bases and J shed 0 bases, with 14 bases lying between them.

The gene calls are TRBV9 and TRBJ1-2; 10 bases align to TRBD1. CDR1 is SGDLS and CDR2 is YYNGEE in the germline V gene. V was clipped by 0 bases and J by 8 bases; unmatched bases: 13. The CDR3 has 17 residues. CDR3 residues: CASSVGPPGQGIGGYTF. In DNA form, the CDR3 reads TGTGCCAGCAGCGTAGGCCCCCCGGGACAGGGGATAGGCGGCTACACCTTC. Looking up the rest from reference TRBV9 and TRBJ1-2 gives the full variable domain: DSGVTQTPKHLITATGQRVTLRCSPRSGDLSVYWYQQSLDQGLQFLIQYYNGEERAKGNILERFSAQQFPDLHSELNLSSLELGDSALYFCASSVGPPGQGIGGYTFGSGTRLTVV.

This clone was counted a few times. The gene calls are TRBV13 and TRBJ2-7, with TRBD1 matching 7 bases. Germline trimming cut 5 bases from V and 3 bases from J; bases unmatched to any gene: 10. Germline lookup yields CDR1 PRHDT and CDR2 FYEKMQ (reference sequence). This CDR3 contains 15 residues. CDR3 in amino acids: CASSPRQGDRYEQYF. CDR3 DNA: TGTGCCAGCAGCCCCCGACAGGGAGATCGCTACGAGCAGTACTTC.

The J gene is TRBJ1-1, the V gene TRBV21-1; the table's TRBD1 call for D was not verified on the DNA. TRBV21-1 is given as a pseudogene. This CDR3 contains 17 residues. CDR3 in amino acids: CASSNPTGDRVYTEAFF. The CDR3 DNA reads as TGTGCCAGCAGCAATCCAACCGGGGACAGGGTGTACACTGAAGCTTTCTTT.

This clone was counted once. The J gene is TRBJ2-1, the V gene TRBV18; D may be TRBD2 (5 bases). The CDR3 contains 15 residues. Looked up from germline, CDR1 is KGHSH and CDR2 is LQKENI. V lost 3 bases to trimming and J lost 0 bases, with 9 bases between them. The CDR3 sequence is CASSPGSSSYNEQFF. The CDR3 region has the DNA TGTGCCAGCTCACCGGGGAGTAGCTCCTACAATGAGCAGTTCTTC.

The chain couples TRBV7-8 to TRBJ1-4; D may be TRBD1 (6 bases). The V and J ends lost 5 bases and 8 bases respectively, with 15 bases between them. In germline, CDR1 is SGHVS, CDR2 FQNEAQ. The CDR3 contains 14 residues. The chain's CDR3 is CASSAHRVNEKLFF. The CDR3 DNA reads as TGTGCCAGCAGCGCCCACAGGGTCAACGAAAAACTGTTTTTT.

The chain couples TRBV7-8 to TRBJ2-3; weak D call: TRBD1 (6 bases). V was cut by 2 bases and J by 7 bases, with 16 bases left in between. The germline V gene has CDR1 SGHVS and CDR2 FQNEAQ. The CDR3 sequence is 15 residues long. CDR3 sequence (DNA): TGTGCCAGCAGCTTACGAGAAGGGGGTCAGAATACGCAGTATTTT. This sequence encodes CASSLREGGQNTQYF.